This entry concerns a single TCR beta chain. Its antigen is not known. The record originates from a study of T-cell memory formation after mild COVID-19. Study-wide background: Largely, TCR clusters stayed within a single donor.

UMIs and sample barcodes were carried by the TCR alpha and TCR beta cDNA libraries that 5'RACE produced using constant-segment primers. TCRdb itself ran the 5' RACE reads through MiXCR, one entry per CDR3 protein. This table holds some 120,000 distinct CDR3 sequences, 16% found once. The CDR3 runs to 18 residues. V was pared by 4 bases and J by 7 bases, with 15 bases of the junction left unmatched. Germline-derived CDR1 and CDR2 are SGHNT and YYREEE (reference sequence). Study-level points and caveats: Later expanders leaned CD4+, whereas clones that contracted between day 15 and 85 were balanced CD4/CD8. Still unconfirmed is whether the second-wave clones peaking on day 37 recognized SARS-CoV-2.

This TCR was sampled from an adult woman who had mild COVID-19 (a few samples of this study predate the infection). Cell type and time point are not known. The genes are TRBV5-4 and TRBJ2-2; 11 positions agree with TRBD2. Sample: PBMCs or a T cell subset sorted from them (not recorded which). Here the CDR3 DNA reads TGTGCCAGCAGCGCAGGTTTGCAACTAGCGGGAGCGGTCGGGGAGCTGTTTTTT. It translates to CASSAGLQLAGAVGELFF.